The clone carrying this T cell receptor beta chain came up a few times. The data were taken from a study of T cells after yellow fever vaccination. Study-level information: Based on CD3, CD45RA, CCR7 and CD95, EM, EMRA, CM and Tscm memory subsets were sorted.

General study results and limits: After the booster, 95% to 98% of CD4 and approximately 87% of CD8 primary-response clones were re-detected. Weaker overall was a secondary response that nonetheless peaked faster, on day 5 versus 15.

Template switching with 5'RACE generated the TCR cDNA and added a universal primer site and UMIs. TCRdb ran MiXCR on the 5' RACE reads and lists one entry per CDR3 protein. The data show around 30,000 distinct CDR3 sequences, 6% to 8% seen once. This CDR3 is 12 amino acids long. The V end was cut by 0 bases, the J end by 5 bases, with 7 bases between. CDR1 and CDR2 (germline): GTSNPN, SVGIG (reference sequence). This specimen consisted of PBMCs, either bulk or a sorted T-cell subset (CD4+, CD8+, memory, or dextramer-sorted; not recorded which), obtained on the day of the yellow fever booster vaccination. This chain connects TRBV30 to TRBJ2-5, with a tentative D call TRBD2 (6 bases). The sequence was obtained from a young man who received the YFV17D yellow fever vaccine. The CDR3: CAWSVRGETQYF. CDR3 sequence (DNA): TGTGCCTGGAGTGTTCGGGGGGAGACCCAGTACTTC.